This entry features one T cell receptor (beta chain) sequence. What it recognizes is unknown. Using immunoSEQ multiplex PCR, the repertoire was profiled, and TCRdb retains in-frame clones only, with some absent. The sample contains 160,000 or so clones, roughly 90% of which appear only once. This entry comes from a study of T cell responses to AZD1222 COVID-19 vaccine. Whole-study findings and limits: At 160-218 and 743-854, vaccine-associated CD4 TCRs were dominant, and they spanned spike. In all cases, repertoires were sampled only after the peak T cell response. It should be noted that donors were predominantly white British and more often female, and clonal diversity was possibly underestimated.

CDR1 is SGHRS, CDR2 YFSETQ, per germline. Trimming shortened V by 4 bases and J by 5 bases, and 15 bases separated the two germline ends. The CDR3 loop spans 14 amino acids. The chain couples TRBV5-1 to TRBJ2-5; D perhaps matches TRBD1 (7 bases). Sample: peripheral blood, taken 28 days after the second AZD1222 dose. This clonotype was obtained from an adult who received the AZD1222 COVID-19 vaccine. The CDR3 here is CASSHRGGDETQYF. CDR3 coding DNA: TGCGCCAGCAGCCACAGGGGAGGCGATGAGACCCAGTACTTC.